Shown below are 7 T cell receptor beta chains from a single sample sequenced in a study of Graves' ophthalmopathy and Graves' hyperthyroidism. Amplified material comprised TCR beta CDR3 regions derived from RNA transcripts. First-round RT-PCR used HTBI primers; second-round multiplex PCR followed. Via MiXCR, TCRdb re-called the multiplex PCR reads, giving one row per CDR3 protein. The table has around 590,000 distinct CDR3 sequences, about 35% seen once; the top ten hold 3.5% to 4.5%. Sample: peripheral blood or thyroid tissue (not recorded which). The receptor source for this set is an adult man with Graves' hyperthyroidism.

This sequence joins TRBV3-1 and TRBJ2-2; no definite D call. CDR3 length: 15 residues. V lost 0 bases to trimming and J lost 8 bases, with 13 bases between them. The V gene's germline CDR1 is LGHDT and CDR2 YNNKEL (reference sequence). CDR3 loop: CASSQDAVKGGELFF. The CDR3 coding sequence is TGTGCCAGCAGCCAAGACGCAGTCAAAGGGGGGGAGCTGTTTTTT.

This clonotype was recorded at least ten times. The gene calls are TRBV29-1 and TRBJ1-2, with D unclear. The CDR3 loop spans 13 amino acids. The V gene's germline CDR1 is SQVTM and CDR2 ANQGSEA. V was clipped by 4 bases and J by 7 bases, with 16 bases between them. CDR3 sequence reads: CSVALPASAGYTF. As DNA, the CDR3 is TGCAGCGTTGCCTTGCCCGCTTCCGCTGGCTACACCTTC.

As regards this clonotype: A much larger clone sits a single nucleotide away, making a read error possible. The gene calls are TRBV14 and TRBJ2-2; D uncertain. The germline CDR1 and CDR2 sequences are SGHDN and FVKESK. Between the trimmed V and J ends, which lost 0 bases and 12 bases, there was a span of 14 bases. The CDR3 contains 14 residues. CDR3 DNA: TGTGCCAGCAGCCAAGACATGGTCCAGAGGAAGCTGTTTTTT. Protein product: CASSQDMVQRKLFF.

A few counts support this clonotype. This sequence joins TRBV7-9 and TRBJ2-7; D possibly corresponds to TRBD1 (6 bases). The V end was cut by 0 bases, the J end by 4 bases, with 13 bases between. The V gene's germline CDR1 is SEHNR and CDR2 FQNEAQ (reference sequence). The CDR3 covers 15 residues. Here the CDR3 DNA reads TGTGCCAGCAGCTTAGCGCAGGGGCCAGGGTACGAGCAGTACTTC. The encoded protein is CASSLAQGPGYEQYF.

V is TRBV7-8 and J is TRBJ2-5, with unresolved D. Trimming removed 1 base at V and 5 bases at J, with 8 bases between. The CDR3 runs 13 residues. Germline V gene data show CDR1 as SGHVS and CDR2 as FQNEAQ. The CDR3 bases are TGTGCCAGCAGCTTAGGACGGTTCGAGACCCAGTACTTC. Residues: CASSLGRFETQYF. The full variable domain, rest sourced from reference TRBV7-8 and TRBJ2-5, is GAGVSQSPRYKVAKRGQDVALRCDPISGHVSLFWYQQALGQGPEFLTYFQNEAQLDKSGLPSDRFFAERPEGSVSTLKIQRTQQEDSAVYLCASSLGRFETQYFGPGTRLLVL.

In its sample, this clonotype was seen a few times. The chain joins TRBV9 to TRBJ2-7; the D gene is possibly TRBD2 (6 bases). V shed 3 bases and J shed 0 bases, with 10 bases lying between them. The CDR3 consists of 14 residues. Germline lookup yields CDR1 SGDLS and CDR2 YYNGEE. The CDR3 region is CASSAGLSSYEQYF. The CDR3 DNA reads TGTGCCAGCAGCGCAGGACTATCCTCCTACGAGCAGTACTTC.

This clonotype was seen many times. This chain connects TRBV7-2 to TRBJ2-7; tentative D call: TRBD1 (6 bases). The length of the CDR3 is 12 residues. V lost 4 bases and J lost 5, with 9 bases in between. Per germline, CDR1 SGHTA and CDR2 FQGNSA. The CDR3 reads CASSYRVDEQYF. The CDR3 DNA sequence: TGTGCCAGCAGCTACAGGGTGGACGAGCAGTACTTC.